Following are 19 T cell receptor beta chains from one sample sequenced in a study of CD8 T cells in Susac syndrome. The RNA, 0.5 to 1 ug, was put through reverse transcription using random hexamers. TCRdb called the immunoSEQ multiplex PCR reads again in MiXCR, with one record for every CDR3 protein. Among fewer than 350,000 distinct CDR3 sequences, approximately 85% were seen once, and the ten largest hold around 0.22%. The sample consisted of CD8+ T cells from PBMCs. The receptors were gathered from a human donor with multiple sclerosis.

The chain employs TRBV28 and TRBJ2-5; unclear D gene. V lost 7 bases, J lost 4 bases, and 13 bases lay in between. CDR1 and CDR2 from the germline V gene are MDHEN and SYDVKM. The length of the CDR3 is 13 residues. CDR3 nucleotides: TGTGCCAGCACCTTAGCTGTCCGAGAGACCCAGTACTTC. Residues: CASTLAVRETQYF.

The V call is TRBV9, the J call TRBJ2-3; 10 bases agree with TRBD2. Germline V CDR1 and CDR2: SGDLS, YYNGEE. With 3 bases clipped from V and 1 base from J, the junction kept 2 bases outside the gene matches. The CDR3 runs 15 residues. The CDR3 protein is CASSDGLAGTDTQYF. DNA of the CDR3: TGTGCCAGCAGCGACGGACTAGCGGGCACAGATACGCAGTATTTT. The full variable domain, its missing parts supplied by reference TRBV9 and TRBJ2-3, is DSGVTQTPKHLITATGQRVTLRCSPRSGDLSVYWYQQSLDQGLQFLIQYYNGEERAKGNILERFSAQQFPDLHSELNLSSLELGDSALYFCASSDGLAGTDTQYFGPGTRLTVL.

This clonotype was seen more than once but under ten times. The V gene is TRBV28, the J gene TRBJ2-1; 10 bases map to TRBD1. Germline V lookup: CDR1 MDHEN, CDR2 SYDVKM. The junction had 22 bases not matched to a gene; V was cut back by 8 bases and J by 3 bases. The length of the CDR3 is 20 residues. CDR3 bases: TGTGCCAGCGGTACAGTTCTGTCGGGACAGGGGAATTTGATCTACAATGAGCAGTTCTTC. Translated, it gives CASGTVLSGQGNLIYNEQFF. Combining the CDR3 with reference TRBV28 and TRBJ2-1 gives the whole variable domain DVKVTQSSRYLVKRTGEKVFLECVQDMDHENMFWYRQDPGLGLRLIYFSYDVKMKEKGDIPEGYSVSREKKERFSLILESASTNQTSMYLCASGTVLSGQGNLIYNEQFFGPGTRLTVL.

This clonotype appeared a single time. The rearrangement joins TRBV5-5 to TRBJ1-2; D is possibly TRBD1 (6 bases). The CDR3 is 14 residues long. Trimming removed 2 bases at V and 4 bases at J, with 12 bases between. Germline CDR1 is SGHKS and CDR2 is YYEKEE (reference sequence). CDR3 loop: CASSLRTTGYGYTF. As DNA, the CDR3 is TGTGCCAGCAGCTTAAGGACGACAGGCTATGGCTACACCTTC.

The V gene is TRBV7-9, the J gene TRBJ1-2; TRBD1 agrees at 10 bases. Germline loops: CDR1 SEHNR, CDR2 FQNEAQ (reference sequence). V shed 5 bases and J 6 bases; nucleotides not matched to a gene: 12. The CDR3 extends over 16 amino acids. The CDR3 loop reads CASSPSGTGEYDGYTF. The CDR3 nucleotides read TGTGCCAGCAGCCCCTCAGGGACAGGGGAGTATGATGGCTACACCTTC.

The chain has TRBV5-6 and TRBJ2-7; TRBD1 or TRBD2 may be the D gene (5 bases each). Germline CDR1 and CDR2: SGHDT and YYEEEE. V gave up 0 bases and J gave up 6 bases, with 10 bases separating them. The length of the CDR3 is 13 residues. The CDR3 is CASSLVQAGEQYF. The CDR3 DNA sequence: TGTGCCAGCAGCTTGGTACAGGCGGGCGAGCAGTACTTC.

This CDR3 reads CASKGAFF. For the CDR3, the DNA is TGTGCCAGCAAGGGAGCTTTCTTT. V usage is TRBV6-1 and J usage is TRBJ1-1, with no clear D. The CDR3 has 8 residues. The V and J ends lost 7 bases and 10 bases respectively, with 4 bases between them. CDR1 and CDR2 from the germline V gene are MNHNS and SASEGT.

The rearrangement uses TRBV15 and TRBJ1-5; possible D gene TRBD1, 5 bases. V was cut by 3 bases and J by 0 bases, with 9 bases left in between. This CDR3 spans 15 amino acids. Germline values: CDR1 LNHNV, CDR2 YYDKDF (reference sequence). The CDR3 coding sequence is TGTGCCACCAGCAGGGGCAGGGCTAGCAATCAGCCCCAGCATTTT. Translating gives CATSRGRASNQPQHF.

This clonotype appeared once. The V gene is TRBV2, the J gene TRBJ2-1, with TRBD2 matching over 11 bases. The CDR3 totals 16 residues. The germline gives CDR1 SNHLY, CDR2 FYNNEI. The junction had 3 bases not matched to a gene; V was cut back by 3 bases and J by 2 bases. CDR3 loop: CASSDRLAGTYNEQFF. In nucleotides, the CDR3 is TGTGCCAGCAGTGACAGACTAGCGGGGACCTACAATGAGCAGTTCTTC.

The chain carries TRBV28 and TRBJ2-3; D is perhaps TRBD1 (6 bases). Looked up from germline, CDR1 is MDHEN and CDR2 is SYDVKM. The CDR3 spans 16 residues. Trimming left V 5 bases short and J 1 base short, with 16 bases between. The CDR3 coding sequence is TGTGCCAGCAGTCTCGCCTCTTGGACAGGCACAGATACGCAGTATTTT. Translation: CASSLASWTGTDTQYF.

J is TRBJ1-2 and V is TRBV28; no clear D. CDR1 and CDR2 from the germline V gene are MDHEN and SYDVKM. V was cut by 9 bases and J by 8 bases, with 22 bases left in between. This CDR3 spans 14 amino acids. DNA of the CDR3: TGTGCCAGTGGACTTTTCCCGACCCGAGGGGGCTACACCTTC. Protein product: CASGLFPTRGGYTF.

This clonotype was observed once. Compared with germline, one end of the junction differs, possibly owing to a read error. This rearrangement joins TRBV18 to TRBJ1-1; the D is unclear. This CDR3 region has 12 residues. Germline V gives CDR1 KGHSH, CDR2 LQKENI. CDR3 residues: CASSPTPTEVFF. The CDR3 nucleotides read TGTGCCAGCTCACCTACACCCACTGAAGTTTTCTTT.

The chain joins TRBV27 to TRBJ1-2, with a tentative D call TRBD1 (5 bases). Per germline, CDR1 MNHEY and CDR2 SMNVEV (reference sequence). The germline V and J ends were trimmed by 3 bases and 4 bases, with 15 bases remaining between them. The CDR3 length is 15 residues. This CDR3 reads CASSFLQGWGYGYTF. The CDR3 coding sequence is TGTGCCAGCAGTTTTTTGCAGGGATGGGGCTATGGCTACACCTTC.

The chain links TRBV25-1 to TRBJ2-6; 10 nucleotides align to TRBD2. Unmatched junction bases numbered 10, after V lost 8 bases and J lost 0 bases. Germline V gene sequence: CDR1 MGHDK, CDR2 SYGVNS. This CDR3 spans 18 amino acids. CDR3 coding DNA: TGTGCCAGCGGTAGGACTAGCGGAACACGCTCTGGGGCCAACGTCCTGACTTTC. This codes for CASGRTSGTRSGANVLTF.

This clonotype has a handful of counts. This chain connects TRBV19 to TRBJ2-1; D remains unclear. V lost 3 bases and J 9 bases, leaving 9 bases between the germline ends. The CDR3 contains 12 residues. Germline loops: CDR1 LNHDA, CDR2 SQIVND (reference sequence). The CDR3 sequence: CASSIGRTEQFF. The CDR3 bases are TGTGCCAGTAGTATTGGCCGGACTGAGCAGTTCTTC.

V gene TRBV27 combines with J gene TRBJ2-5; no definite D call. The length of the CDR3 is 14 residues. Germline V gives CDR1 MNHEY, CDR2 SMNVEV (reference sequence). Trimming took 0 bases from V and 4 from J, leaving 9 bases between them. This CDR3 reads CASSLSGFGETQYF. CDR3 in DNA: TGTGCCAGCAGTTTATCGGGATTTGGAGAGACCCAGTACTTC.

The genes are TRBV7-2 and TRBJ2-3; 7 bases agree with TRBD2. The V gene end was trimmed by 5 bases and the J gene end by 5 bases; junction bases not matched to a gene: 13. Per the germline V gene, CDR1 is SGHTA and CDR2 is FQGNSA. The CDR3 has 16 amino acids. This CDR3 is CASSVGIGLVGDTQYF. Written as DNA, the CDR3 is TGTGCCAGCAGCGTCGGAATTGGACTAGTAGGAGATACGCAGTATTTT.

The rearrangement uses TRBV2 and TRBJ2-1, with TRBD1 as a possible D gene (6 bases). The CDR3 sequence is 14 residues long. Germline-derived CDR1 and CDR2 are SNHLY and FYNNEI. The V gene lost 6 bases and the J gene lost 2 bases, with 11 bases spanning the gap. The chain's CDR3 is CASRGQIPYNEQFF. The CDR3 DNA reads TGTGCCAGCAGAGGACAGATCCCCTACAATGAGCAGTTCTTC. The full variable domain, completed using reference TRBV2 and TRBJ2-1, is EPEVTQTPSHQVTQMGQEVILRCVPISNHLYFYWYRQILGQKVEFLVSFYNNEISEKSEIFDDQFSVERPDGSNFTLKIRSTKLEDSAMYFCASRGQIPYNEQFFGPGTRLTVL.

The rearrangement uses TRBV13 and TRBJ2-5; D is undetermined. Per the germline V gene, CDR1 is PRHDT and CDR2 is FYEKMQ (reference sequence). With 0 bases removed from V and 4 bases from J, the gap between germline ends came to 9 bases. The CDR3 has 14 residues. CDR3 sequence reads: CASSLGSTPETQYF. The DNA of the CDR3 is TGTGCCAGCAGCTTAGGGTCCACCCCAGAGACCCAGTACTTC. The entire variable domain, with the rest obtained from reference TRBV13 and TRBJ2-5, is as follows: AAGVIQSPRHLIKEKRETATLKCYPIPRHDTVYWYQQGPGQDPQFLISFYEKMQSDKGSIPDRFSAQQFSDYHSELNMSSLELGDSALYFCASSLGSTPETQYFGPGTRLLVL.